The T cell receptor beta chain under discussion was sequenced for a study of cytomegalovirus exposure and HLA in healthy donors. Study context: Early released data had tens of millions of unique TCRs, all coming from HLA-typed donors. Assignment to the Caucasian-associated ancestry cluster applied to approximately 80% of the approximately 380 genotyped donors.

Primers for the PCR totalled 60 Vbeta and 13 Jbeta. Data came from immunoSEQ multiplex PCR; TCRdb stores just in-frame clones and leaves some out. The sample consists of about 120,000 clones, more than 60% of them appearing once. This clone was seen a single time. Its antigen is unidentified. Study results and limitations: In a later analysis, DRB1 alleles had the most associated TCRs; HLA-C alleles the fewest.

V gave up 5 bases and J gave up 4 bases, with 11 bases separating them. Germline values: CDR1 KGHSH, CDR2 LQKENI. CDR3 length: 13 residues. The sequence came from a woman between 35 and 50 years old in good health and CMV-seropositive. The source material was PBMCs. The chain employs TRBV18 and TRBJ2-5, with D possibly TRBD2 on 5 matching bases. The CDR3 bases are TGTGCCAGCTCAGGGCGGGCACTAGAGACCCAGTACTTC. Translating it yields CASSGRALETQYF.